These 18 T cell receptor beta chains were all obtained from the same sample, sequenced in a study of spatial heterogeneity in lung cancer. Notes on the study in general: Tracking of tumor mutation counts was seen in expanded intratumoral alpha and beta TCR counts.

Their antigen targets remain unknown. MiXCR, applied by TCRdb to the 5' RACE reads, yields one record per CDR3 protein. Of roughly 11,000 distinct CDR3 sequences in the sample, 9% to 14% were seen once. As for time point: sample taken at primary tumor resection. Sequenced material: lung tumor tissue, taken at surgery. The receptor source for this set is a female donor with early-stage non-small cell lung cancer.

This chain links TRBV28 with TRBJ2-3; D unresolved. Germline V gene sequence: CDR1 MDHEN, CDR2 SYDVKM. V lost 4 bases, J lost 3 bases, and 5 bases lay in between. CDR3 length equals 12 residues. This CDR3 reads CASSSPTDTQYF. The DNA for the CDR3 is TGTGCCAGCAGTTCCCCTACAGATACGCAGTATTTT.

This clonotype was observed a handful of times. CDR3 residues: CASSTGLNTEAFF. DNA for the CDR3: TGTGCCAGCTCGACAGGGTTGAACACTGAAGCTTTCTTT. The chain uses TRBV18 and TRBJ1-1; 7 bases match TRBD1. Germline lookup yields CDR1 KGHSH and CDR2 LQKENI. With V trimmed by 6 bases and J by 0 bases, 1 base remained unmatched. CDR3 length: 13 residues.

This clonotype was counted ten times or more. The rearrangement joins TRBV20-1 to TRBJ2-1, with D perhaps TRBD1 or TRBD2 (5 bases each). V was trimmed by 3 bases and J by 6 bases, leaving 9 bases between them. Germline-derived CDR1 and CDR2 are DFQATT and SNEGSKA (reference sequence). The CDR3 is made up of 12 amino acids. The CDR3 nucleotides read TGCAGTGCTAGCGGGACCCCCAATGAGCAGTTCTTC. Residues: CSASGTPNEQFF.

The V gene is TRBV7-2, the J gene TRBJ1-1, with TRBD1 matching over 7 bases. The germline V gene has CDR1 SGHTA and CDR2 FQGNSA. J was trimmed by 3 bases and V by 3 bases; bases with no gene match: 16. This CDR3 has 18 residues. Here the CDR3 DNA reads TGTGCCAGCAGCTTGGTGGGCCTCCCCACAGGGGTGGACACTGAAGCTTTCTTT. This translates into CASSLVGLPTGVDTEAFF.

In this sample, this clonotype turned up many times. The chain uses TRBV10-3 and TRBJ2-1; D is unresolved. The CDR3 is made up of 12 amino acids. Germline values: CDR1 ENHRY, CDR2 SYGVKD. Trimming left V 4 bases short and J 5 bases short, with 6 bases between. As DNA, the CDR3 is TGTGCCATCAGTGGGCCTAACAATGAGCAGTTCTTC. Protein sequence: CAISGPNNEQFF.

This clonotype has a single count. A much more abundant neighbour one base away suggests this may be a read error. V gene TRBV2 combines with J gene TRBJ2-5, with D possibly matching TRBD1 (5 bases). The V gene's germline CDR1 is SNHLY and CDR2 FYNNEI. The CDR3 runs 11 residues. CDR3 in amino acids: CVSSRGETQYF. CDR3 DNA: TGTGTCAGCTCAAGGGGAGAGACCCAGTACTTC.

The chain joins TRBV12-3 or TRBV12-4 to TRBJ1-2; no firm D call. The CDR3 runs to 14 residues. The ends were cut back, 6 bases at V and 4 bases at J, with 15 bases in the middle. CDR3 region: CASRESVTGYGYTF. CDR3 in DNA: TGTGCCAGCAGGGAGAGCGTTACGGGCTATGGCTACACCTTC.

The CDR3 sequence: CASSLGTSGVYEQYF. The CDR3 DNA follows: TGTGCCAGCAGCTTAGGCACTAGCGGGGTATACGAGCAGTACTTC. J is TRBJ2-7 and V is TRBV7-8; TRBD2 agrees at 10 bases. The CDR3 is 15 amino acids. Losses at the gene ends were 1 base for V and 4 bases for J; bases not matched to a gene: 4. Germline CDR1 is SGHVS and CDR2 is FQNEAQ.

This clonotype was detected a few times. The junction and the germline gene differ at one end; a read error may be behind it. The chain employs TRBV10-3 and TRBJ2-2; 8 bases are shared with TRBD1. The germline V gene has CDR1 ENHRY and CDR2 SYGVKD. CDR3 length equals 15 residues. CDR3 loop: CVIRAGTGNTGELFF. Here the CDR3 DNA reads TGTGTCATCAGAGCCGGGACAGGAAACACCGGGGAGCTGTTTTTT.

The V call is TRBV7-2, the J call TRBJ2-5, with a weak D call TRBD1 (5 bases). Deletions cut 1 base from V and 9 bases from J, with 15 bases between. The CDR3 is 14 amino acids. The germline V gene has CDR1 SGHTA and CDR2 FQGNSA. The DNA for the CDR3 is TGTGCCAGCAGCTTAGGACAGTCAACGGTGGCCCAGTACTTC. Encoded protein: CASSLGQSTVAQYF.

The CDR3 reads CASSPSSGLLETQYF. The CDR3 nucleotides are TGTGCCAGCAGCCCCTCATCGGGGTTGCTGGAGACCCAGTACTTC. The chain combines TRBV7-6 with TRBJ2-5; D perhaps matches TRBD2 (5 bases). The CDR3 covers 15 residues. CDR1 and CDR2 (germline): SGHVS, FNYEAQ. V lost 5 bases, J lost 5 bases, and 18 bases lay in between.

This clonotype was found many times. The gene calls are TRBV20-1 and TRBJ2-2; D uncertain. CDR1 is DFQATT and CDR2 is SNEGSKA in the germline V gene (reference sequence). The V end lost 6 bases, the J end lost 0 bases, and 2 bases lay between the germline ends. The CDR3 has 11 amino acids. CDR3 residues: CSAANTGELFF. In nucleotides, the CDR3 is TGCAGTGCCGCGAACACCGGGGAGCTGTTTTTT.

This clonotype has ten or more counts. The chain couples TRBV4-2 to TRBJ1-2; a weak D match, TRBD1 (5 bases). V dropped 0 bases and J dropped 6 bases, with 8 bases sitting between them. This CDR3 has 13 amino acids. Germline CDR1 reads LGHNA; CDR2 reads YNFKEQ. CDR3 DNA: TGTGCCAGCAGCCAAGACAGGGTAGATGGCTACACCTTC. This gives the protein CASSQDRVDGYTF.

This clonotype was observed at least ten times. This chain joins TRBV5-8 and TRBJ1-5; D remains unclear. Germline assignment: CDR1 SGHTS and CDR2 YDEGEE. V was cut by 3 bases and J by 5 bases, with 15 bases left in between. This CDR3 is 15 amino acids long. Here the CDR3 reads CASSSPGEPYQPQHF. CDR3 DNA: TGTGCCAGCAGCTCTCCTGGGGAGCCATATCAGCCCCAGCATTTT.

This clonotype was seen only a few times. The V and J genes are TRBV5-1 and TRBJ2-3; no firm D call. V dropped 1 base and J dropped 4 bases, with 7 bases sitting between them. CDR1 and CDR2 (germline): SGHRS, YFSETQ. This CDR3 comprises 13 residues. The CDR3 DNA follows: TGCGCCAGCAGCTTGAGCGAAGCAGATACGCAGTATTTT. Protein product: CASSLSEADTQYF.

This clonotype was recorded many times. The chain employs TRBV6-1 and TRBJ1-5, with TRBD1 as a possible D gene (5 bases). The length of the CDR3 is 16 residues. Germline CDR1 reads MNHNS; CDR2 reads SASEGT. With 2 bases removed from V and 3 bases from J, the gap between germline ends came to 14 bases. CDR3 loop: CASSELAGYVNQPQHF. The CDR3 DNA reads as TGTGCCAGCAGTGAACTGGCAGGGTATGTCAATCAGCCCCAGCATTTT.

This clonotype occurred many times. The chain has TRBV6-1 and TRBJ2-1, with 9 bases lining up with TRBD2. The CDR3 sequence is 14 residues long. Germline V gene lookup returns CDR1 MNHNS and CDR2 SASEGT. The J segment lost 14 bases and the V segment lost 1 base, leaving 9 bases of the junction unmatched. The CDR3 protein is CASSEEGGRAMEFF. CDR3 bases: TGTGCCAGCAGTGAAGAGGGCGGGAGGGCCATGGAGTTCTTC.

This clonotype was seen more than once but under ten times. This chain joins TRBV6-1 and TRBJ1-1; D is unresolved. CDR1 and CDR2 from the germline V gene are MNHNS and SASEGT. The CDR3 has 13 residues. With 6 bases removed from V and 6 bases from J, the gap between germline ends came to 14 bases. CDR3 amino acids: CASRGPGVAEAFF. The CDR3 bases are TGTGCCAGCAGAGGACCCGGAGTCGCTGAAGCTTTCTTT.